A single sample is the source of the 27 T cell receptor beta chains below, sequenced in a study of blood T cell repertoires in COVID-19. Profiled with immunoSEQ multiplex PCR; TCRdb holds only in-frame clones, not every one. The sample has about 190,000 clones; about 88% are singletons. Input material: peripheral blood. Receptor source: a man between 25 and 39 years old with acute or convalescent COVID-19.

This clone was found once. The rearrangement uses TRBV7-8 and TRBJ1-2; D ambiguous. The V gene lost 1 base and the J gene lost 4 bases, with 16 bases spanning the gap. The length of the CDR3 is 16 residues. The germline gives CDR1 SGHVS, CDR2 FQNEAQ. The CDR3 coding sequence is TGTGCCAGCAGCTTAGAAGCCGCCTTTCGGAGCTATGGCTACACCTTC. It is translated as CASSLEAAFRSYGYTF.

The V gene is TRBV11-2, the J gene TRBJ2-7; 8 nucleotides line up with TRBD2. Losses at the gene ends were 1 base for V and 2 bases for J; bases not matched to a gene: 10. The CDR3 spans 17 residues. Looked up from germline, CDR1 is SGHAT and CDR2 is FQNNGV. This CDR3 is CASSLAGGAFPTYEQYF. The CDR3 nucleotides are TGTGCCAGCAGCTTAGCGGGGGGGGCCTTCCCGACCTACGAGCAGTACTTC.

There are a few counts of this clone. The chain has TRBV3-1 (or the pseudogene TRBV3-2) and TRBJ2-1, with TRBD2 matching over 12 bases. This CDR3 is built from 18 residues. Germline CDR1 reads LGHDT; CDR2 reads YNNKEL (reference sequence). The junction had 7 bases not matched to a gene; V was cut back by 0 bases and J by 4 bases. CDR3 protein: CASSQDSGLAGRYNEQFF. DNA for the CDR3: TGTGCCAGCAGCCAAGACTCGGGACTAGCGGGCCGATACAATGAGCAGTTCTTC.

This clone was recorded a few times. The chain uses TRBV6-6 and TRBJ1-2, with a tentative D call TRBD1 (6 bases). Trimming cost V 7 bases and J 6 bases, with 12 bases left between them. CDR3 length: 12 amino acids. Germline assignment: CDR1 MNHNY and CDR2 SVGAGI (reference sequence). The CDR3 DNA reads as TGTGCCAGCAAAGGGGGGGGCGATGGCTACACCTTC. Translating it yields CASKGGGDGYTF.

CDR3 protein: CASSQDTSGAGELFF. In DNA, the CDR3 is TGTGCCAGCAGCCAAGATACGAGCGGGGCCGGGGAGCTGTTTTTT. The chain has TRBV3-1 (or the pseudogene TRBV3-2) and TRBJ2-2; TRBD2 agrees at 7 bases. Losses at the gene ends were 0 bases for V and 6 bases for J; bases not matched to a gene: 4. The CDR3 is 15 amino acids. Germline V CDR1 and CDR2: LGHDT, YNNKEL (reference sequence).

Turning to this clone: Other DNA sequences within the sample encode an identical CDR3. V and J are TRBV18 and TRBJ1-3; no clear D. The ends were cut back, 0 bases at V and 0 bases at J, with 3 bases in the middle. This CDR3 comprises 14 residues. Germline V gene data show CDR1 as KGHSH and CDR2 as LQKENI. CDR3 amino acids: CASSPPGSGNTIYF. CDR3 DNA sequence: TGTGCCAGCTCACCACCCGGCTCTGGAAACACCATATATTTT.

This sequence joins TRBV6-5 and TRBJ1-5; no reliable D call. This CDR3 region has 13 residues. Between the trimmed V and J ends, which lost 2 bases and 7 bases, there was a span of 9 bases. In germline, CDR1 is MNHEY, CDR2 SVGAGI. The CDR3 bases are TGTGCCAGCAGTTACGGGCTTCGGCAGCCCCAGCATTTT. Translated, it gives CASSYGLRQPQHF.

The V call is TRBV28, the J call TRBJ2-7; TRBD2 agrees at 13 bases. The germline V gene encodes CDR1 MDHEN and CDR2 SYDVKM. The ends lost 5 bases at V and 6 bases at J; junction bases unmatched: 7. CDR3 length: 15 amino acids. CDR3 amino acids: CASSPRTSGGSEQYF. Here the CDR3 DNA reads TGTGCCAGCAGTCCCCGGACTAGCGGGGGATCCGAGCAGTACTTC.

The chain carries TRBV5-1 and TRBJ1-6; TRBD1 agrees at 7 bases. In germline, CDR1 is SGHRS, CDR2 YFSETQ. With 8 bases clipped from V and 8 bases from J, the junction kept 7 bases outside the gene matches. The CDR3 is made up of 13 amino acids. DNA of the CDR3: TGCGCCAGTTCACAGGGGTTGGATTCACCCCTCCACTTT. This translates into CASSQGLDSPLHF. Using reference TRBV5-1 and TRBJ1-6 for the parts outside the CDR3, the full variable domain is KAGVTQTPRYLIKTRGQQVTLSCSPISGHRSVSWYQQTPGQGLQFLFEYFSETQRNKGNFPGRFSGRQFSNSRSEMNVSTLELGDSALYLCASSQGLDSPLHFGNGTRLTVT.

The chain combines TRBV19 with TRBJ1-4; 10 nucleotides align to TRBD1. Germline CDR1 reads LNHDA; CDR2 reads SQIVND (reference sequence). V lost 10 bases, J lost 7 bases, and 12 bases stayed unmatched. The CDR3 has 15 residues. The CDR3 reads CATSRAGTGAEKLFF. The CDR3 region has the DNA TGTGCCACCTCAAGGGCCGGGACAGGGGCTGAAAAACTGTTTTTT.

V usage is TRBV4-1 and J usage is TRBJ2-3, with 14 bases that match TRBD2. CDR3 length: 20 residues. The V segment lost 0 bases and the J segment 1 base; nucleotides outside the gene matches: 9. CDR1 and CDR2 from the germline V gene are MGHRA and YSYEKL. CDR3 sequence (DNA): TGCGCCAGCAGCCAAGAGGGTCGTCGACTAGCGGGGGGGGGCACAGATACGCAGTATTTT. Its protein product is CASSQEGRRLAGGGTDTQYF.

The count of this clone is one. This chain uses TRBV4-1 with TRBJ1-5, with TRBD1 matching 7 bases. This CDR3 is built from 15 residues. J was trimmed by 5 bases and V by 1 base; bases with no gene match: 5. Germline V gives CDR1 MGHRA, CDR2 YSYEKL. CDR3 nucleotide sequence: TGCGCCAGCAGCCAAGGAGACAGGGACCATCAGCCCCAGCATTTT. It is translated as CASSQGDRDHQPQHF.

This rearrangement joins TRBV5-1 to TRBJ1-6; D remains ambiguous. V lost 7 bases and J lost 9, with 20 bases in between. CDR1 is SGHRS, CDR2 YFSETQ, per germline. The CDR3 covers 15 residues. CDR3: CASRTSVVLSSPLHF. The CDR3 coding sequence is TGCGCCAGCCGTACCTCGGTAGTTTTGAGTTCACCCCTCCACTTT.

The chain joins TRBV27 to TRBJ2-1, with TRBD2 matching over 7 bases. Germline V gene lookup returns CDR1 MNHEY and CDR2 SMNVEV (reference sequence). V trimming: 3 bases; J trimming: 5 bases; junction bases outside the gene matches: 13. The CDR3 contains 17 residues. DNA for the CDR3: TGTGCCAGCAGTTTTGAGGGGAGCGGGGTGAACAACAATGAGCAGTTCTTC. It specifies CASSFEGSGVNNNEQFF.

This clone was detected only once. The V and J genes are TRBV28 and TRBJ2-5; 7 nucleotides line up with TRBD2. The CDR3 loop spans 14 amino acids. Germline V gene sequence: CDR1 MDHEN, CDR2 SYDVKM. The junction had 9 bases not matched to a gene; V was cut back by 6 bases and J by 5 bases. CDR3: CASSVGGSDETQYF. The CDR3 nucleotides are TGTGCCAGCAGCGTCGGCGGGAGTGACGAGACCCAGTACTTC.

This chain connects TRBV28 to TRBJ2-7; 12 positions agree with TRBD2. J lost 5 bases, V lost 6 bases, and 11 bases had no gene match. This CDR3 has 16 amino acids. Germline V gene data show CDR1 as MDHEN and CDR2 as SYDVKM. CDR3 nucleotide sequence: TGTGCCAGCAGACCCGTCCTAGCGGGAGGGCCTGACGAGCAGTACTTC. Residues: CASRPVLAGGPDEQYF.

This sequence joins TRBV27 and TRBJ1-4; no clear D gene. Looked up from germline, CDR1 is MNHEY and CDR2 is SMNVEV (reference sequence). Trimming pared 10 bases from V and 5 bases from J, leaving 14 bases between. CDR3 size: 13 residues. CDR3 sequence reads: CATRRTGNEKLFF. The CDR3 region has the DNA TGTGCCACCCGGAGGACTGGGAATGAAAAACTGTTTTTT.

The gene calls are TRBV27 and TRBJ1-5; D ambiguous. Per the germline V gene, CDR1 is MNHEY and CDR2 is SMNVEV (reference sequence). With 3 bases removed from V and 3 bases from J, the gap between germline ends came to 6 bases. The CDR3 sequence is 13 residues long. The CDR3 region is CASSFKLNQPQHF. As DNA, the CDR3 is TGTGCCAGCAGTTTCAAGCTCAATCAGCCCCAGCATTTT.

The chain has TRBV5-1 and TRBJ1-3; D unresolved. This CDR3 is built from 15 residues. V shed 5 bases and J shed 4 bases, with 16 bases lying between them. Germline V lookup: CDR1 SGHRS, CDR2 YFSETQ. The CDR3 sequence is CASSQTQSRGNTIYF. CDR3 DNA sequence: TGCGCCAGCAGTCAGACACAGAGCAGAGGAAACACCATATATTTT.

The chain carries TRBV7-2 and TRBJ1-1, with D unresolved. Trimming removed 3 bases from V and 2 bases from J, with 7 bases in between. The length of the CDR3 is 13 residues. Germline values: CDR1 SGHTA, CDR2 FQGNSA. DNA of the CDR3: TGTGCCAGCAGCTTTCTCTTTAACACTGAAGCTTTCTTT. Protein product: CASSFLFNTEAFF.

This chain links TRBV5-1 with TRBJ1-4, with unresolved D. Trimming stripped 1 base from V and 15 bases from J, with 19 bases between. This CDR3 spans 14 amino acids. Germline V CDR1 and CDR2: SGHRS, YFSETQ. The CDR3 sequence: CASSLLSFGVGLFF. The CDR3 DNA reads as TGCGCCAGCAGCTTGCTCTCATTCGGGGTCGGATTGTTTTTT.

This rearrangement joins TRBV11-3 to TRBJ2-2, with D perhaps matching TRBD2 (5 bases). Germline lookup yields CDR1 SGHNT and CDR2 YENEEA. CDR3 size: 14 residues. V was trimmed by 1 base and J by 6 bases, leaving 9 bases between them. DNA for the CDR3: TGTGCCAGCAGCTTAGTACGGGGTCCCGGGGAGCTGTTTTTT. It is translated as CASSLVRGPGELFF.

The chain joins TRBV4-2 to TRBJ2-1; 11 bases match TRBD2. This CDR3 is 17 amino acids long. Germline assignment: CDR1 LGHNA and CDR2 YNFKEQ. Trimming removed 1 base from V and 2 bases from J; junction bases left unmatched: 4. The CDR3 region has the DNA TGTGCCAGCAGCCAAGCCGGGACTAGCGGTACCTACAATGAGCAGTTCTTC. Translated, it gives CASSQAGTSGTYNEQFF.

The V gene is TRBV18, the J gene TRBJ2-1, with D possibly TRBD2 on 6 matching bases. The V gene's germline CDR1 is KGHSH and CDR2 LQKENI. The ends were cut back, 4 bases at V and 4 bases at J, with 29 bases in the middle. CDR3 length: 20 amino acids. The CDR3 DNA reads as TGTGCCAGCTCACACATACGGGAGACCTCACGAAGGGAAACATACAATGAGCAGTTCTTC. Translating it yields CASSHIRETSRRETYNEQFF.

The chain combines TRBV7-9 with TRBJ1-2; 8 bases agree with TRBD1. This CDR3 contains 12 residues. CDR1 and CDR2 from the germline V gene are SEHNR and FQNEAQ (reference sequence). V shed 4 bases, J shed 8 bases, and the junction held 3 bases outside the gene matches. The CDR3 nucleotides read TGTGCCAGCAGCTACGGACAGGGCGGCTACACCTTC. It translates to CASSYGQGGYTF. Together with reference TRBV7-9 and TRBJ1-2, the CDR3 gives the full variable domain: DTGVSQNPRHKITKRGQNVTFRCDPISEHNRLYWYRQTLGQGPEFLTYFQNEAQLEKSRLLSDRFSAERPKGSFSTLEIQRTEQGDSAMYLCASSYGQGGYTFGSGTRLTVV.

The J gene is TRBJ1-1, the V gene TRBV30, with 8 bases lining up with TRBD1. The CDR3 sequence is 14 residues long. Germline CDR1 is GTSNPN and CDR2 is SVGIG (reference sequence). Unmatched junction bases numbered 10, after V lost 5 bases and J lost 5 bases. The CDR3 loop reads CAWHRGIKATEAFF. The CDR3 nucleotides read TGTGCCTGGCACAGGGGGATCAAGGCAACTGAAGCTTTCTTT.

The rearrangement joins TRBV28 to TRBJ1-6; TRBD1 matches at 8 bases. Trimming at V came to 7 bases and at J to 4 bases, leaving 3 bases not matched to a gene. This CDR3 contains 14 residues. Germline CDR1 is MDHEN and CDR2 is SYDVKM. This CDR3 is CASKGTGYNSPLHF. CDR3 nucleotide sequence: TGTGCCAGCAAGGGGACAGGTTATAATTCACCCCTCCACTTT.